This TCR beta chain was identified in a study of PD-L1 blockade in urothelial cancer. Study-wide points: Clonality of blood TCR below the median before treatment predicted better survival.

Assay used: immunoSEQ multiplex PCR; TCRdb lists only in-frame clones, some missing. The sample shows about 38,000 clones, approximately 86% of them seen only once. The V segment lost 8 bases and the J segment 0 bases; nucleotides outside the gene matches: 3. Germline V lookup: CDR1 LNHDA, CDR2 SQIVND (reference sequence). This CDR3 region has 14 residues. Specified time point: peripheral blood 6 weeks after treatment start. As regards this clone: Its antigen remains unknown.

The input for sequencing was PBMCs, taken around atezolizumab (anti-PD-L1) treatment. The chain couples TRBV19 to TRBJ1-5; 8 bases fit TRBD1. The TCR was taken from a man between 60 and 70 years old with urothelial cancer. CDR3 in amino acids: CASGQGYSNQPQHF. CDR3 DNA: TGTGCCAGTGGACAGGGATATAGCAATCAGCCCCAGCATTTT. The full variable domain, in which reference TRBV19 and TRBJ1-5 provide the parts outside the CDR3, is DGGITQSPKYLFRKEGQNVTLSCEQNLNHDAMYWYRQDPGQGLRLIYYSQIVNDFQKGDIAEGYSVSREKKESFPLTVTSAQKNPTAFYLCASGQGYSNQPQHFGDGTRLSIL.